This T cell receptor beta chain is from a study of blood T cell repertoires in COVID-19 (dated by TCRdb to the early 2020s). About the study as a whole: Samples from collaborators originated in the United States, Italy and Spain and spanned both the acute and convalescent phases of COVID-19. The prospective study material was composed of cDNA or gDNA derived from T cells, B-cell-depleted T cells, or PBMCs. Subjects who had been exposed to COVID-19, were actively infected with it, or had recovered from it provided the deeply sampled blood TCRbeta repertoires that made up the dataset. The repertoires were released in a freely available public database intended as a resource for research on the immune response to SARS-CoV-2. Samples were obtained from the ongoing ImmuneRACE study (first 160 participants) and from some 1,300 subjects provided by 6 global collaborators. Sample metadata almost always included a de-identified subject ID, COVID-19 status, age in years and sex. Where HLA class I and class II types were available, the types were taken from metadata supplied by the sample provider, not from assay-based typing.

Per the germline V gene, SGHRS is the CDR1 and YFSETQ is the CDR2. V ends up 5 bases short and J 8 bases short, with an unmatched junction base count of 6. The CDR3 runs 12 amino acids, cysteine and phenylalanine included. Just CDR3 DNA is preserved here, 36 bases in frame from base 1. What the study reported, not specific to this receptor: Clinical and demographic metadata were provided uncurated, with the amount varying by source and participant.

Each collaborating institution followed its own protocols to collect whole blood in K2EDTA tubes. For TCRbeta analysis, collaborator samples were shipped as frozen whole blood, as isolated PBMCs, or as DNA extracted from either sample type. TCRbeta CDR3 regions were amplified from genomic DNA by means of the immunoSEQ Assay, a bias-controlled multiplex PCR. The study's processing was this. Within the assay, amplification of reference gene primers was used to estimate how many nucleated cells each sample contained. To quantify the absolute abundance of each unique TCRbeta CDR3 rearrangement, sequence reads were collapsed and filtered. For each sample, productive Simpson clonality was calculated by taking the square root of Simpson's diversity index across productive rearrangements. The table comes from immuneACCESS by way of TCRdb, which keeps in-frame sequences with V and J called. Part of the clones is missing from these tables; in studies checked, under half for an unresolved V gene and the rest for unknown reasons. The DNA gave D and trimming, while V, J and clone size come from that table. This sample lists fewer than 140,000 clones; roughly two thirds were detected once. Of the sample, 0.9% falls within the top ten clones.

Concerning this clone itself: Its cognate antigen has yet to be identified. One base away there is no much larger clone; base qualities are not given.

The V and J genes are TRBV5-1 and TRBJ2-5; 7 central bases correspond to TRBD1. The sequenced material came from peripheral blood. The sequence was collected from a human donor with acute or convalescent COVID-19. The donor label of this sample is uncertain. CDR3 reads: CASSYDRDTQYF. The sequenced DNA: TGCGCCAGCAGTTACGACAGGGATACCCAGTACTTC.